This T cell receptor (beta chain) was retrieved from a study of siplizumab effects on memory and regulatory T cells. Of note for this clone: Antigen unknown.

TCRdb's copy holds only in-frame clones and misses some; the assay was immunoSEQ multiplex PCR. This sample yields around 97,000 clones, of which around 94% are seen a single time; 1.3% belongs to the top ten. Study results and limitations: The study found naive T cells seemingly more diverse than memory cells and seemingly major alloresponse contributors.

V dropped 5 bases and J dropped 0 bases, with 7 bases sitting between them. CDR1 is KGHSH and CDR2 is LQKENI in the germline V gene. The length of the CDR3 is 13 residues. This receptor was identified in a human donor in good health. The chain joins TRBV18 to TRBJ1-2; D unresolved. What was sequenced was non-Treg CD4+ T cells sorted from blood. This CDR3 is CASSTSANYGYTF. Written as DNA, the CDR3 is TGTGCCAGCTCAACTTCAGCTAACTATGGCTACACCTTC.